The rows below give T cell receptor beta chains drawn from one sample of a study of blood T cell repertoires in COVID-19. The protocol was immunoSEQ multiplex PCR, while the TCRdb copy is restricted to in-frame clones and leaves out a portion. This table has 150,000 to 200,000 clones, about three quarters appearing once. Input material: peripheral blood. These receptors all come from a man aged 55 to 70 with acute or convalescent COVID-19. The CDR3 runs from the conserved cysteine through the conserved F or W. D genes are given only for firm matches. The size field is filled for only some rows; it gives once, few, many or a size class.

v_gene: TRBV3-1/TRBV3-2
abundance: .
j_gene: TRBJ1-2
d_gene: .
CDR3nt: TGTGCCAGCAGCCCCGTCCCGGAGAGCGACTATGGCTACACCTTC
CDR3aa: CASSPVPESDYGYTF

v_gene: TRBV6-2/TRBV6-3
abundance: .
j_gene: TRBJ1-5
d_gene: .
CDR3nt: TGTGCCAGCAGTTACCAAAATATCCTACAGGTTTTT
CDR3aa: CASSYQNILQVF

v_gene: TRBV18
abundance: .
j_gene: TRBJ1-2
d_gene: TRBD1
CDR3nt: TGTGCCAGCTCCCAACCCTTAAGACAGGGGAACTATGGCTACACCTTC
CDR3aa: CASSQPLRQGNYGYTF

v_gene: TRBV5-6
abundance: .
j_gene: TRBJ1-2
d_gene: .
CDR3nt: TGTGCCAGCAGCTCCTCCGACAGGACACTCGGCTACACCTTC
CDR3aa: CASSSSDRTLGYTF

v_gene: TRBV7-2
abundance: .
j_gene: TRBJ2-2
d_gene: .
CDR3nt: TGTGCCAGCAGCCTTAGCGTGGGCGGGGAGCTGTTTTTT
CDR3aa: CASSLSVGGELFF

v_gene: TRBV5-1
abundance: .
j_gene: TRBJ1-2
d_gene: TRBD1
CDR3nt: TGCGCCAGCAGCTCGGACAGGGTAATAGCTGGCGGCTACACCTTC
CDR3aa: CASSSDRVIAGGYTF

v_gene: TRBV9
abundance: .
j_gene: TRBJ2-1
d_gene: TRBD2
CDR3nt: TGTGCCAGCAGCGTAGGAAACAGCGGGGGGATTAGCTCCTACAATGAGCAGTTCTTC
CDR3aa: CASSVGNSGGISSYNEQFF

v_gene: TRBV27
abundance: .
j_gene: TRBJ2-2
d_gene: TRBD1
CDR3nt: TGTGCCAGCAGTTACCGGGACAGGGTTTTAACCGGGGAGCTGTTTTTT
CDR3aa: CASSYRDRVLTGELFF

v_gene: TRBV7-9
abundance: .
j_gene: TRBJ2-5
d_gene: TRBD2
CDR3nt: TGTGCCAGCAGCGCCCAGACTAGCCGAGAGACCCAGTACTTC
CDR3aa: CASSAQTSRETQYF

v_gene: TRBV5-1
abundance: .
j_gene: TRBJ1-2
d_gene: TRBD1
CDR3nt: TGCGCCAGCAGCGTTACAGGGGGCGCCGATGGCTACACCTTC
CDR3aa: CASSVTGGADGYTF

v_gene: TRBV9
abundance: few
j_gene: TRBJ2-7
d_gene: TRBD1
CDR3nt: TGTGCCAGCAGCGTCGACAGGGGGACCTACGAGCAGTACTTC
CDR3aa: CASSVDRGTYEQYF

v_gene: TRBV21-1
abundance: .
j_gene: TRBJ2-1
d_gene: .
CDR3nt: TGTGCCAGCAGCAAAGCAGCGGGCGGCTCCTACAATGAGCAGTTCTTC
CDR3aa: CASSKAAGGSYNEQFF

v_gene: TRBV19
abundance: .
j_gene: TRBJ2-3
d_gene: TRBD1
CDR3nt: TGTGCCAGTAGTATAGCGGGACAGGGAACCGATACGCAGTATTTT
CDR3aa: CASSIAGQGTDTQYF

v_gene: TRBV27
abundance: .
j_gene: TRBJ2-5
d_gene: TRBD1
CDR3nt: TGTGCCAGCAGTTCAAACAGGGGCGAGACCCAGTACTTC
CDR3aa: CASSSNRGETQYF

v_gene: TRBV27
abundance: .
j_gene: TRBJ1-6
d_gene: .
CDR3nt: TGTGCCAGCAGCCCGAGTAACTATAATTCACCCCTCCACTTT
CDR3aa: CASSPSNYNSPLHF

v_gene: TRBV11-2
abundance: few
j_gene: TRBJ1-1
d_gene: TRBD1
CDR3nt: TGTGCCAGCAGCTCCCGGGACAGGGGATTCGCTGAAGCTTTCTTT
CDR3aa: CASSSRDRGFAEAFF

v_gene: TRBV29-1
abundance: .
j_gene: TRBJ2-7
d_gene: TRBD2
CDR3nt: TGCAGCGTTGGAGCCGGGAGGTTTCCCTACGAGCAGTACTTC
CDR3aa: CSVGAGRFPYEQYF

v_gene: TRBV18
abundance: .
j_gene: TRBJ2-5
d_gene: .
CDR3nt: TGTGCCAGCTCAGTACGACAGCAAGAGACCCAGTACTTC
CDR3aa: CASSVRQQETQYF

v_gene: TRBV10-3
abundance: .
j_gene: TRBJ2-5
d_gene: TRBD1
CDR3nt: TGTGCCATCAGGCCGACAGGGGGTCAAGAGACCCAGTACTTC
CDR3aa: CAIRPTGGQETQYF

v_gene: TRBV3-1/TRBV3-2
abundance: .
j_gene: TRBJ2-2
d_gene: .
CDR3nt: TGTGCCAGCAGTGAGGGACTTTTGAGCACCGGGGAGCTGTTTTTT
CDR3aa: CASSEGLLSTGELFF

v_gene: TRBV3-1/TRBV3-2
abundance: .
j_gene: TRBJ1-2
d_gene: .
CDR3nt: TGTGCCAGCAGCCTCCTTGGACAGCACTATGGCTACACCTTC
CDR3aa: CASSLLGQHYGYTF

v_gene: TRBV5-4
abundance: .
j_gene: TRBJ2-1
d_gene: TRBD1
CDR3nt: TGTGCCAGCAACCTCCGGGACAGGGCCAACGATGAGCAGTTCTTC
CDR3aa: CASNLRDRANDEQFF